Listed below are T cell receptor beta chains from one sample, sequenced in a study of blood T cell repertoires in COVID-19. The data were produced by immunoSEQ multiplex PCR, yet TCRdb's version contains in-frame clones alone and is incomplete. The sample yields several thousand clones, roughly 90% seen once. The sample consisted of peripheral blood. Receptor source: a man in his fifties or sixties with acute or convalescent COVID-19. Each CDR3 is given with its conserved first and last residue. D genes are given only for firm matches. The size of a clone is reported for some rows only, either as once, few or many, or as a class for expanded clones.

CASSPYSNEQFF,TGCGCCAGCAGCCCGTACAGTAATGAGCAGTTCTTC,large,NA,TRBV5-1,TRBJ2-1
CASSLGQGLETQYF,TGCGCCAGCAGCTTGGGACAGGGGCTAGAGACCCAGTACTTC,few,TRBD1,TRBV5-1,TRBJ2-5
CASSSRQGADIQYF,TGTGCCAGCAGTTCACGACAGGGGGCCGACATTCAGTACTTC,NA,TRBD1,TRBV25-1,TRBJ2-4
CSARTGGSGNTIYF,TGCAGCGCCAGGACAGGGGGGTCTGGAAACACCATATATTTT,NA,TRBD1,TRBV29-1,TRBJ1-3
CASKYQGGVNQPQHF,TGTGCCAGTAAGTACCAGGGAGGCGTCAATCAGCCCCAGCATTTT,few,NA,TRBV19,TRBJ1-5
CASSFGGRSEYEQYF,TGTGCCAGCAGTTTCGGGGGACGGAGTGAATACGAGCAGTACTTC,NA,NA,TRBV6-5,TRBJ2-7
CASSPQSTTANYGYTF,TGTGCCAGCAGCCCTCAGTCCACGACAGCCAACTATGGCTACACCTTC,once,NA,TRBV7-2,TRBJ1-2
CASSPELASDTQYF,TGTGCCAGCAGCCCGGAACTAGCTTCAGATACGCAGTATTTT,NA,NA,TRBV7-2,TRBJ2-3
CASSSDRGYNSPLHF,TGTGCCAGCAGCTCAGACAGGGGCTATAATTCACCCCTCCACTTT,NA,TRBD1,TRBV5-6,TRBJ1-6
CASSRDRGNQPQHF,TGTGCCAGTAGTAGGGACAGGGGCAATCAGCCCCAGCATTTT,NA,TRBD1,TRBV19,TRBJ1-5
CASSISGTGVGFYGYTF,TGTGCCAGCAGCATATCCGGGACAGGGGTTGGCTTTTATGGCTACACCTTC,once,TRBD1,TRBV4-2,TRBJ1-2
CASSQDRYSAQYF,TGCGCCAGCAGCCAAGATCGTTATTCGGCGCAGTATTTT,NA,NA,TRBV4-3,TRBJ2-3
CASSKAGGPKSYNEQFF,TGCGCCAGCAGTAAAGCGGGAGGGCCGAAGTCCTACAATGAGCAGTTCTTC,NA,TRBD2,TRBV10-1,TRBJ2-1
CASSSRGWNTEAFF,TGTGCCAGCAGTTCAAGGGGATGGAACACTGAAGCTTTCTTT,NA,NA,TRBV6-6,TRBJ1-1
CASSRGLAVYNEQFF,TGTGCCAGCAGTCGTGGACTAGCGGTATACAATGAGCAGTTCTTC,NA,TRBD2,TRBV5-6,TRBJ2-1
CASSFGGQAGNEQFF,TGTGCCAGCAGCTTTGGAGGTCAGGCCGGCAATGAGCAGTTCTTC,NA,NA,TRBV7-9,TRBJ2-1
CASSSSREETQYF,TGTGCCAGCTCATCCAGCAGGGAAGAGACCCAGTACTTC,NA,NA,TRBV18,TRBJ2-5
CAWRSAGAPDTQYF,TGTGCCTGGAGGTCAGCGGGAGCCCCAGATACGCAGTATTTT,NA,TRBD2,TRBV30,TRBJ2-3
CATSRTGRSTDTQYF,TGTGCCACCAGCAGAACGGGTAGAAGTACAGATACGCAGTATTTT,NA,NA,TRBV15,TRBJ2-3
CASSQEPRGSEQFF,TGTGCCAGCAGCCAGGAACCCAGGGGGAGTGAGCAGTTCTTC,NA,TRBD1,TRBV3-1/TRBV3-2,TRBJ2-1
CASSARPARGYTF,TGTGCCAGCAGCGCCCGGCCTGCTAGGGGCTACACCTTC,NA,NA,TRBV11-3,TRBJ1-2
CASSSAYGQYF,TGTGCCAGTAGTAGCGCCTACGGGCAGTACTTC,NA,NA,TRBV19,TRBJ2-7
CATSDPGQGADNEQFF,TGTGCCACCAGTGATCCCGGACAGGGGGCAGACAATGAGCAGTTCTTC,NA,TRBD1,TRBV24-1,TRBJ2-1
CASSLGQGNGQPQHF,TGTGCCAGCAGCTTAGGACAGGGGAACGGACAGCCCCAGCATTTT,NA,TRBD1,TRBV7-2,TRBJ1-5
CASSGTADEQFF,TGTGCCAGCAGTGGGACAGCCGATGAGCAGTTCTTC,NA,TRBD1,TRBV27,TRBJ2-1
CASRTEGSGNTIYF,TGTGCCAGTAGGACAGAAGGCTCTGGAAACACCATATATTTT,NA,NA,TRBV19,TRBJ1-3
CASSHPWRGTDTQYF,TGTGCCAGTAGCCACCCTTGGAGAGGCACCGATACGCAGTATTTT,NA,NA,TRBV19,TRBJ2-3
CASSQGALRDRGNTIYF,TGCGCCAGCAGCCAAGGGGCACTCCGGGACAGGGGAAACACCATATATTTT,NA,TRBD1,TRBV4-1,TRBJ1-3
CASSLADRDRGHAAGNTIYF,TGTGCCAGCAGCTTAGCTGACCGGGACAGGGGGCACGCTGCTGGAAACACCATATATTTT,NA,TRBD1,TRBV7-8,TRBJ1-3
CAWSVPLAGDLNEQFF,TGTGCCTGGAGTGTACCCCTAGCGGGAGATCTGAATGAGCAGTTCTTC,NA,TRBD2,TRBV30,TRBJ2-1
CASSPTQGYNEQFF,TGTGCCAGCAGCCCCACTCAGGGCTACAATGAGCAGTTCTTC,NA,NA,TRBV9,TRBJ2-1
CASSRRTGGGNTIYF,TGCGCCAGCAGCCGGAGGACAGGGGGCGGGAACACCATATATTTT,NA,TRBD1,TRBV5-1,TRBJ1-3
CASSQFTGGTNEKLFF,TGTGCCAGCAGCCAATTCACAGGGGGGACTAATGAAAAACTGTTTTTT,NA,TRBD1,TRBV4-2,TRBJ1-4
CASSPGVSSRGFSYEQYF,TGTGCCAGCAGTCCAGGGGTTAGCTCGAGGGGATTTTCCTACGAGCAGTACTTC,NA,NA,TRBV6-6,TRBJ2-7
CASSTTSRGPNYGYTF,TGTGCCAGTAGTACCACCTCGCGGGGCCCTAACTATGGCTACACCTTC,few,NA,TRBV19,TRBJ1-2
CASSLVVAGAQETQYF,TGCGCCAGCAGCTTGGTAGTAGCGGGGGCCCAAGAGACCCAGTACTTC,once,TRBD2,TRBV5-1,TRBJ2-5
CAWSVSQIGGYTF,TGTGCCTGGAGTGTTTCACAGATCGGAGGCTACACCTTC,NA,NA,TRBV30,TRBJ1-2
CASSLVEAGETQYF,TGTGCCAGCAGCTTGGTGGAGGCGGGAGAGACCCAGTACTTC,NA,NA,TRBV5-4,TRBJ2-5
CASSLNEITNEKLFF,TGCGCCAGCAGCTTGAACGAGATAACTAATGAAAAACTGTTTTTT,NA,NA,TRBV5-1,TRBJ1-4
CAISEAGHPNTEAFF,TGTGCCATCAGTGAGGCCGGACACCCGAACACTGAAGCTTTCTTT,NA,NA,TRBV10-3,TRBJ1-1
CASSQPYTRKNTEAFF,TGTGCCAGCAGCCAACCTTACACACGAAAGAACACTGAAGCTTTCTTT,NA,NA,TRBV3-1/TRBV3-2,TRBJ1-1
CASSPRGSSGNEQFF,TGTGCCAGCAGCCCACGGGGGAGTTCTGGGAATGAGCAGTTCTTC,NA,NA,TRBV11-3,TRBJ2-1
CASSLTAGDREQYF,TGTGCCAGCAGCTTAACGGCAGGGGATCGGGAGCAGTACTTC,NA,NA,TRBV7-2,TRBJ2-7
CASSIAARANQPQHF,TGTGCCAGTAGTATTGCGGCCAGGGCGAATCAGCCCCAGCATTTT,NA,NA,TRBV19,TRBJ1-5
CASSQAYTDTQYF,TGTGCCAGCAGTCAAGCATACACAGATACGCAGTATTTT,NA,NA,TRBV6-1,TRBJ2-3
CASSLTASGDYEQYF,TGCGCCAGCAGCCTCACGGCTAGCGGGGACTACGAGCAGTACTTC,NA,TRBD2,TRBV4-1,TRBJ2-7
CSVGEGGLYEQYF,TGCAGCGTTGGAGAGGGAGGATTGTACGAGCAGTACTTC,NA,NA,TRBV29-1,TRBJ2-7
CSVQGGPNEKLFF,TGCAGCGTTCAGGGGGGACCTAATGAAAAACTGTTTTTT,NA,TRBD1,TRBV29-1,TRBJ1-4
CASSLYSGNQETQYF,TGTGCCAGCAGCTTGTACAGCGGGAACCAAGAGACCCAGTACTTC,NA,TRBD2,TRBV5-4,TRBJ2-5
CASSNSGGLEVDEQFF,TGTGCCAGCAGCAACTCCGGTGGACTAGAGGTGGATGAGCAGTTCTTC,once,NA,TRBV21-1,TRBJ2-1
CASSQGEGTGANVLTF,TGCGCCAGCAGCCAAGGGGAGGGAACTGGGGCCAACGTCCTGACTTTC,NA,TRBD2,TRBV4-3,TRBJ2-6